This T cell receptor (beta chain) was sequenced in a study of regulatory T cells in long-lasting Graves disease. Study findings and constraints: More public clonotypes were shared by persistent patients (around 2,500) than by new patients (about 1,000). Limited samples may have lowered accuracy.

Comments on this clonotype: The antigen is unknown. A much larger clone is a single base away; this may be a read error.

This CDR3 is built from 11 residues. Germline CDR1 is WNHNN and CDR2 is SYGVQD (reference sequence). Between the trimmed V and J ends, which lost 2 bases and 12 bases, there was a span of 10 bases. Documented time point: newly diagnosed GD, antithyroid drugs for less than 3 months. The TCR library was made from RNA that had been extracted from PBMCs in TRIzol. Both iRepertoire HTBI primers and Arm-PCR of CDR3 regions were used to build the TCR beta libraries. TCRdb re-called the multiplex PCR reads through MiXCR, storing one row per CDR3 protein. The sample lists more than 400,000 distinct CDR3 sequences; about a sixth were seen once. This sample was also put to use in a study of T cells in Graves' hyperthyroidism and ophthalmopathy.

The clonotype comes from a woman younger than 45 with Graves disease. V and J are TRBV10-1 and TRBJ1-1; no firm D call. The sample here was peripheral blood mononuclear cells (PBMCs), taken at new diagnosis, from a patient treated with antithyroid drugs. The CDR3 DNA reads TGCGCCAGCAGTGAGGGCGAGCGGACTTTCTTT. It translates to CASSEGERTFF.